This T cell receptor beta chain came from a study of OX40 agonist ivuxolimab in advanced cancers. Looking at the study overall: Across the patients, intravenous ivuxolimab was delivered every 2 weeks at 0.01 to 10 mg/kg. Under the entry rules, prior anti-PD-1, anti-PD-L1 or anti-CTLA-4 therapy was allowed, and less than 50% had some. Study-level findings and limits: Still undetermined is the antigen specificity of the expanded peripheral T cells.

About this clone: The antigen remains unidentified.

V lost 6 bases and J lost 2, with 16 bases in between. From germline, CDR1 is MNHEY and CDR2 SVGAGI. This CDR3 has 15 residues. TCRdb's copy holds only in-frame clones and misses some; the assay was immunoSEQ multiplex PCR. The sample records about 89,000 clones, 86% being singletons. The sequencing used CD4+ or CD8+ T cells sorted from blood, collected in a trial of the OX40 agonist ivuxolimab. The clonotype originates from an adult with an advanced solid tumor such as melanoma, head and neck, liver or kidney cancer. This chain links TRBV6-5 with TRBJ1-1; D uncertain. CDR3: CASRPVVWGNTEAFF. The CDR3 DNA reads TGTGCCAGCAGGCCGGTGGTTTGGGGAAACACTGAAGCTTTCTTT.